Many counts were recorded for the clone carrying this T cell receptor beta chain. Its specificity is not known. The data were obtained in a study of T-cell reconstitution after alpha-beta-depleted transplantation in children. Regarding the study as a whole: It was reported that alpha-beta T cells came from several hundred expanded graft clones (about two months after transplant). Elevated TCRbeta diversity at day 60 was traced, in some patients, to surviving recipient T cells and thymic progenitors. It was newly produced T cells that mostly accounted for T-cell counts and diversity one year after transplant.

The V gene lost 7 bases and the J gene lost 0 bases, with 13 bases spanning the gap. This CDR3 is built from 14 residues. In germline, CDR1 is MDHEN, CDR2 SYDVKM. Researchers prepared the TCRbeta library using unique molecular identifiers, the study reports. TCRdb passed the PCR reads through MiXCR, listing each CDR3 protein once. The table includes about 500,000 distinct CDR3 sequences, 11% detected once. The receptor's source is a female patient aged 2-15 years who had a stem cell transplant for aplastic anemia, so the T cells may come from the graft donor. The sample consisted of PBMCs, mostly from graft donor cells, taken 180 days after TCRalphabeta/CD19-depleted stem cell transplant. V is TRBV28 and J is TRBJ2-7; maybe TRBD1 (6 bases). The CDR3 DNA reads TGTGCCAGCAAACTTCAGGGGAGCTCCTACGAGCAGTACTTC. Protein: CASKLQGSSYEQYF.